This T cell receptor beta chain was observed in a study of regulatory T cells in long-lasting Graves disease. The germline CDR1 and CDR2 sequences are SGHTA and FQGNSA. V lost 1 base, J lost 4 bases, and 9 bases lay in between. The CDR3 consists of 14 residues. Time point described: newly diagnosed GD, antithyroid drugs for less than 3 months. The TCR library was made from RNA extracted from PBMCs. CDR3 regions were amplified by Arm-PCR using iRepertoire HTBI primers to build TCR beta libraries. TCRdb fed the multiplex PCR reads into MiXCR, producing one record per CDR3 protein. The sample yields about 540,000 distinct CDR3 sequences, roughly 13% seen once. Separately, the same data were catalogued under a study of T cells in Graves' hyperthyroidism and ophthalmopathy.

The V call is TRBV7-2, the J call TRBJ2-3; the D gene is possibly TRBD1 (5 bases). The TCR sequence derives from a man between 25 and 39 years old with Graves disease. This specimen was peripheral blood mononuclear cells (PBMCs), taken at new diagnosis, from a patient treated with antithyroid drugs. CDR3 nucleotide sequence: TGTGCCAGCAGCTTAGGACAGACAGCAGATACGCAGTATTTT. The encoded protein is CASSLGQTADTQYF.